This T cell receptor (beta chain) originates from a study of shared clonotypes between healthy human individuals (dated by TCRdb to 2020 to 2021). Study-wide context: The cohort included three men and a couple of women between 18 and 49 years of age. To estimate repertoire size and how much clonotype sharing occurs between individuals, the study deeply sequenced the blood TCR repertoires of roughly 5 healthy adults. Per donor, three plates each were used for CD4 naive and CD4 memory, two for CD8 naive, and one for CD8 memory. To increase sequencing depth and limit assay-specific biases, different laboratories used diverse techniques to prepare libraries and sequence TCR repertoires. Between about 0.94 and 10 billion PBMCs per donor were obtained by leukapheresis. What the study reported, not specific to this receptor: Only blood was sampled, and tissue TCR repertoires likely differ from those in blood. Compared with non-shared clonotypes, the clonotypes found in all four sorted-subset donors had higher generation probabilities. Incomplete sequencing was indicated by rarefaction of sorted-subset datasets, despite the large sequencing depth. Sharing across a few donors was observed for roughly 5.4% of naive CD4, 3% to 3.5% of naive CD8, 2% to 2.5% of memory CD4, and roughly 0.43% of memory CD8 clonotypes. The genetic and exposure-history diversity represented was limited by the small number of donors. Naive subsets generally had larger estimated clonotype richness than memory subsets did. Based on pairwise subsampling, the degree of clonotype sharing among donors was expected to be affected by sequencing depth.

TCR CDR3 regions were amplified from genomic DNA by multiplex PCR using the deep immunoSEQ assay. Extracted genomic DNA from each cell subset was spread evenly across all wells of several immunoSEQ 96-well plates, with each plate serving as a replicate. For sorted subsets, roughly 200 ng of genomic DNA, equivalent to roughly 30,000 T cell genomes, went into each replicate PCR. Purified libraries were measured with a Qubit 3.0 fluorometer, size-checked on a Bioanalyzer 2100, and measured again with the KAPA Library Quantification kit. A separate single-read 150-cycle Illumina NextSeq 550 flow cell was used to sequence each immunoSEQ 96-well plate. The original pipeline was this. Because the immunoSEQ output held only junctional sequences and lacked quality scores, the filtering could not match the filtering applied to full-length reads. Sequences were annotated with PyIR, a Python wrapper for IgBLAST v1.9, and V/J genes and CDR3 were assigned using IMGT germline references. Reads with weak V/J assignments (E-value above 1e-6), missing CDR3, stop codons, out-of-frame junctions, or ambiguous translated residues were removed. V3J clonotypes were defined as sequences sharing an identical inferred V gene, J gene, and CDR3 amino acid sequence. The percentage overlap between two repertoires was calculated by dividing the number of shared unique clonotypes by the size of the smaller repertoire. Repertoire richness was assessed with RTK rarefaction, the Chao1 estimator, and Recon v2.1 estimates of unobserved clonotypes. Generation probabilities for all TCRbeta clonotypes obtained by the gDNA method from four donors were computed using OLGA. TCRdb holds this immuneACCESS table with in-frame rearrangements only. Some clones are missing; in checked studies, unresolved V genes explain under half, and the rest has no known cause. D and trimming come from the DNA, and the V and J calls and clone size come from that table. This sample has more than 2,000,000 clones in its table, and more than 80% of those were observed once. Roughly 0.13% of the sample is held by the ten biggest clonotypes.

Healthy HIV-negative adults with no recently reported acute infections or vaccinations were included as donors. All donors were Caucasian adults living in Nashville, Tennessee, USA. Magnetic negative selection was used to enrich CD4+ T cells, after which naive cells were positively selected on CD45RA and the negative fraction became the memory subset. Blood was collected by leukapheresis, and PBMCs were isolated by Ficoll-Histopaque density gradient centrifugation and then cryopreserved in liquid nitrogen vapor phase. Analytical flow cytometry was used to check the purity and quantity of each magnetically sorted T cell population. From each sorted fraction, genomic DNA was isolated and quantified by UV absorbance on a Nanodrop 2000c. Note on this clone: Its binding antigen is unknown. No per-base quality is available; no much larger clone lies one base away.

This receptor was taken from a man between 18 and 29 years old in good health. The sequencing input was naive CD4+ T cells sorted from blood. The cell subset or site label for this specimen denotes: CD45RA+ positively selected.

The CDR3 protein sequence reads: CASSLQTTPGDEQFF. The DNA sequence reads TGCGCCAGCAGCTTGCAGACTACTCCTGGGGATGAGCAGTTCTTC. The rearrangement joined TRBV5-1 to TRBJ2-1; the D gene is possibly TRBD2, with 5 bases matching. Sequences SGHRS (CDR1) and YFSETQ (CDR2) are obtained from the germline V gene. Trimming at the junction amounts to 1 base on V and 8 bases on J, and the germline ends lie 16 bases apart. Spanning cysteine to phenylalanine, the CDR3 consists of 15 amino acids. Just CDR3 DNA is preserved here, 45 bases in frame from base 1.